This paragraph reports one T cell receptor beta chain. What it binds is not known. Germline V gives CDR1 SGHTA, CDR2 FQGNSA. V lost 5 bases and J 5 bases, leaving 5 bases between the germline ends. The CDR3 sequence is 11 residues long. This sample stems from a study of siplizumab effects on memory and regulatory T cells. General study results and limits: Alloreactive sequences whose origin lay in unstimulated CD4+ memory cells were significantly reduced by siplizumab. Most proliferating CD4+ or CD8+ clones, roughly 75-95%, had no naive or memory assignment.

Assay: immunoSEQ multiplex PCR; the TCRdb copy retains only in-frame clones and omits some. The sample contains 70,000 to 95,000 clones, roughly 96% of which appear only once. The sequenced sample consisted of naive CD4+ T cells sorted from blood. The chain couples TRBV7-2 to TRBJ2-3, with D unclear. The receptor was isolated from a human donor in good health. The CDR3 DNA follows: TGTGCCAGCAGCAAGCGAGATACGCAGTATTTT. Encoded protein: CASSKRDTQYF.